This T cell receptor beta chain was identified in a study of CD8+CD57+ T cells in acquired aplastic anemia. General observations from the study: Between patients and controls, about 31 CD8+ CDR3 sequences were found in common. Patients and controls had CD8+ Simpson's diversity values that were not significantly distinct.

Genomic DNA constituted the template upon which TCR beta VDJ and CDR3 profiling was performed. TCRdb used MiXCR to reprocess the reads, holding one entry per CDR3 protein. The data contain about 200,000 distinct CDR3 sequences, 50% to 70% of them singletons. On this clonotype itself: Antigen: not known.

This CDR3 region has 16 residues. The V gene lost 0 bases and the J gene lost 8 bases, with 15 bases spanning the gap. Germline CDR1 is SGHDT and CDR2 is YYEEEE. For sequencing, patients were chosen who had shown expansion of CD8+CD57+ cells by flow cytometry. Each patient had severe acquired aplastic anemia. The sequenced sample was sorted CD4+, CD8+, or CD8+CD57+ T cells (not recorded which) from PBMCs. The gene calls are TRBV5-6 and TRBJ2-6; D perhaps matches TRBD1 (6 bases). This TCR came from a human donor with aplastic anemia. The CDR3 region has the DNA TGTGCCAGCAGCTTGGAGGCACAGGGTTGGACCAACGTCCTGACTTTC. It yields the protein CASSLEAQGWTNVLTF.